This paragraph covers one T cell receptor (beta chain) sequence. The data originate from a study of blood T cell repertoires in COVID-19. Study-level background: PBMCs, B-cell-depleted T cells, or T cells provided the cDNA or gDNA that made up the material.

The repertoire was sequenced with immunoSEQ multiplex PCR; TCRdb's copy has only in-frame clones and lacks some. The sample lists some 300,000 clones; roughly 90% were seen once. This CDR3 has 17 amino acids. The sample taken for sequencing was peripheral blood. The V gene is TRBV21-1, the J gene TRBJ1-5. TRBV21-1 is listed as a pseudogene. The TCR was taken from a woman aged 70-85 years with COVID-19, enrolled during active disease. The CDR3 is CASSLHGGVRSNQPQHF. DNA of the CDR3: TGTGCCAGCTCCCTTCACGGGGGTGTGAGAAGCAATCAGCCCCAGCATTTT.